A single sample is the source of the 2 T cell receptor beta chains below, sequenced in a study of OX40 agonist ivuxolimab in advanced cancers. Method: immunoSEQ multiplex PCR; TCRdb's copy keeps in-frame clones and lacks some. The sample includes 20,000 to 25,000 clones, about 65% of them seen just once. Specimen: CD4+ or CD8+ T cells sorted from blood, collected in a trial of the OX40 agonist ivuxolimab. These receptors came from an adult with an advanced solid tumor such as melanoma, head and neck, liver or kidney cancer.

The rearrangement joins TRBV7-9 to TRBJ2-3; perhaps TRBD1 as D (6 bases). Germline CDR1 is SEHNR and CDR2 is FQNEAQ (reference sequence). The CDR3 is 19 residues long. The V gene lost 6 bases and the J gene lost 2 bases, with 27 bases spanning the gap. CDR3 sequence reads: CASSPRGRTRSYNTDTQYF. The CDR3 DNA reads TGTGCCAGCAGTCCCAGGGGCCGGACCCGTTCCTATAACACAGATACGCAGTATTTT.

This clone was seen only a few times. The gene calls are TRBV4-1 and TRBJ1-5; tentatively, D is TRBD1 (5 bases). The V gene's germline CDR1 is MGHRA and CDR2 YSYEKL. V was shortened by 1 base and J by 0 bases, with 7 bases between the two germline ends. This CDR3 is built from 15 residues. In DNA, the CDR3 is TGCGCCAGCAGCCAAGGACAGTTTAGCAATCAGCCCCAGCATTTT. Amino acids: CASSQGQFSNQPQHF.